This note documents a single TCR beta chain sequence. This specimen belongs to a study of blood T cell repertoires in COVID-19. The V gene's germline CDR1 is MNHEY and CDR2 SVGAGI. The V gene lost 6 bases and the J gene lost 1 base, with 3 bases spanning the gap. This CDR3 region has 11 residues. Per the original methods: The authors estimated nucleated cell counts from reference gene primer amplification. Using immunoSEQ multiplex PCR, the repertoire was profiled, and TCRdb retains in-frame clones only, with some absent. The V and J calls and the clone size are those of that table, but D and trimming were determined from the DNA. The top ten clones hold under 4% of a sample with over 400,000 clones, 80% to 90% of them seen once.

The sample was peripheral blood. The receptor was derived from a human donor in a cohort sampled during active COVID-19. The J gene is TRBJ2-5, the V gene TRBV6-5; D gene uncertain. DNA for the CDR3: TGTGCCAGCAGGGCCCAAGAGACCCAGTACTTC. It specifies CASRAQETQYF.